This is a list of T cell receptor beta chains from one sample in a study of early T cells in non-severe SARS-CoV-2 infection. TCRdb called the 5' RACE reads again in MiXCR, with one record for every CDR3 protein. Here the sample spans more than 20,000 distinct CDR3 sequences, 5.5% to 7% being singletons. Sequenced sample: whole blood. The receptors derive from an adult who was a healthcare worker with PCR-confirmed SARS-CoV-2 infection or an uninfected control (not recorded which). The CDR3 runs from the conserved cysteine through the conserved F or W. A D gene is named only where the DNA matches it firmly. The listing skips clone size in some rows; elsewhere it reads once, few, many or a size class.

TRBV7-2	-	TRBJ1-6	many	TGTGCCAGCCTCGGAGGACAGAATAATTCACCCCTCCACTTT	CASLGGQNNSPLHF
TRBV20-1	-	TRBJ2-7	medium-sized	TGCAGTGCTAGGCTACTCCTTCCTTACGAGCAGTACTTC	CSARLLLPYEQYF
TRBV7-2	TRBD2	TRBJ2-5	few	TGTGCCAGCAGCTTTGCAGGGCGGGGGGAGACCCAGTACTTC	CASSFAGRGETQYF
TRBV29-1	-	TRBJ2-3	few	TGCAGCGCCGGGACCACTGATACGCAGTATTTT	CSAGTTDTQYF
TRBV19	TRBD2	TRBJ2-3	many	TGTGCCAGTAGTTCGCGGGGGAGCCCGGCAGATACGCAGTATTTT	CASSSRGSPADTQYF
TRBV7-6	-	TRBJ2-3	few	TGTGCCAGCAGCCACCCGCCCGCCAGCACAGATACGCAGTATTTT	CASSHPPASTDTQYF
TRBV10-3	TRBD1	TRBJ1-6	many	TGTGCCATCAGGGAGACAGGGTTAAATTCACCCCTCCACTTT	CAIRETGLNSPLHF
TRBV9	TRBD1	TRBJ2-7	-	TGTGCCAGCAACCCAGGTGGGACAGGGGGCTTATACGAGCAGTACTTC	CASNPGGTGGLYEQYF
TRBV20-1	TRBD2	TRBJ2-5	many	TGCAGTGCTAGACGACTAGCGGGGGGAGAAGAGACCCAGTACTTC	CSARRLAGGEETQYF
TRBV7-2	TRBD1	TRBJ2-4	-	TGTGCCAGCAGCCCCAGGGGGCGCGCCAAAAACATTCAGTACTTC	CASSPRGRAKNIQYF
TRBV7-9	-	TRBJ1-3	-	TGTGCCAGCAGCTTCACAGCCTTCGGAAACACCATATATTTT	CASSFTAFGNTIYF
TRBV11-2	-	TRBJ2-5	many	TGTGCCAGCAGCTTAGGCCCGTACCAAGAGACCCAGTACTTC	CASSLGPYQETQYF
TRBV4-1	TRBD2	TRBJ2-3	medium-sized	TGCGCCAGCAGCCATGGGACCGGGACTAGAGATTCAGATACGCAGTATTTT	CASSHGTGTRDSDTQYF
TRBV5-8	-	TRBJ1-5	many	TGTGCCAGCAGCCTGGGGGCAGGGCGTAATCAGCCCCAGCATTTT	CASSLGAGRNQPQHF
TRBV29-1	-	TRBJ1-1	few	TGCAGCGTTGGAACAAGGAACACTGAAGCTTTCTTT	CSVGTRNTEAFF
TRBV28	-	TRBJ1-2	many	TGTGCCAGCAGTGGGGGGGGACCAGCCTCGTACTATGGCTACACCTTC	CASSGGGPASYYGYTF
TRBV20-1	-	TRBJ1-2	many	TGCAGTGCTAGTGGGACTGGGTTCTCCTTC	CSASGTGFSF
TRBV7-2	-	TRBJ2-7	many	TGTGCCAGCAGCTTAGAGGCAGGGGCAACCTACGAGCAGTACTTC	CASSLEAGATYEQYF
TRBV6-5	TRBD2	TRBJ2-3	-	TGTGCCAGCAGTTTGACTAGCGGGGGGCCGATCTCAGATACGCAGTATTTT	CASSLTSGGPISDTQYF
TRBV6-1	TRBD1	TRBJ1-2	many	TGTGCCAGCAGTGTAACAGGGGGCCATGGCTACACCTTC	CASSVTGGHGYTF
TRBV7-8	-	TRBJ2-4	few	TGTGCCAGCAGCCCGCGACAGCCGGTAAACATTCAGTACTTC	CASSPRQPVNIQYF
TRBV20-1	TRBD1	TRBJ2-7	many	TGCAGTGCGCCGGGACAGGCCTACGAGCAGTACTTC	CSAPGQAYEQYF
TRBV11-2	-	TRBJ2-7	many	TGTGCCAGCAGCTTCGGGACCCTCCCTGGCGAGCAGTACTTC	CASSFGTLPGEQYF
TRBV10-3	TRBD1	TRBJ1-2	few	TGTGCCATCAGCCTGGACAGGAACTATGGCTACACCTTC	CAISLDRNYGYTF
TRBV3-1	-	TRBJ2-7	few	TGTGCCAGCAGCCAAGAGGTGCCGACGGCCTCCTACGAGCAGTACTTC	CASSQEVPTASYEQYF
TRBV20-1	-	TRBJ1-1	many	TGCAGTGCTAGCACGGTTTTCCAGCCTGAAGCTTTCTTT	CSASTVFQPEAFF
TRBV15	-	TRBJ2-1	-	TGTGCCACCAGCAGCCCCTGGGATGAGCAGTTCTTC	CATSSPWDEQFF
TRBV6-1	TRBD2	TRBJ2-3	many	TGTGCCAGCAGTGAAGGGTTTAGCGGGGGTACACCTGATACGCAGTATTTT	CASSEGFSGGTPDTQYF
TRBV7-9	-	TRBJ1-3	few	TGTGCCAGCAGCGGAGACACCTTGGGAAGAAACACCATATATTTT	CASSGDTLGRNTIYF
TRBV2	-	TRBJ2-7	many	TGTGCCAGCAAGAAGGGTTTCCTTACTACCTACGAGCAGTACTTC	CASKKGFLTTYEQYF
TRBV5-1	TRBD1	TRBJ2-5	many	TGCGCCAGCAGCATCCAGGACAGGGAGACCCAGTACTTC	CASSIQDRETQYF
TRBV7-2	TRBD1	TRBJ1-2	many	TGTGCCAGCAGCTCATCCGGGACAGGAGGCGGCTACACCTTC	CASSSSGTGGGYTF
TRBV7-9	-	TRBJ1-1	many	TGTGCCAGCAGCTTCTTTGGGGGGAACATGAACACTGAAGCTTTCTTT	CASSFFGGNMNTEAFF
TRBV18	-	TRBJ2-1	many	TGTGCCAGCTCAGGTGGGGGGGCCGACAATGAGCAGTTCTTC	CASSGGGADNEQFF
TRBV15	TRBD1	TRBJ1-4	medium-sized	TGTGCCACCACCGAGTGGAGGACAGGGGATGAAAAACTGTTTTTT	CATTEWRTGDEKLFF
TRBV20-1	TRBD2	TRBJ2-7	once	TGCAGTGCCCCTCTCTTAACTAGCGGCCGATACGAGCAGTACTTC	CSAPLLTSGRYEQYF
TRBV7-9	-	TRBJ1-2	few	TGTGCCAGCAGCTTAGGAGGTCCCTATGGCTACACCTTC	CASSLGGPYGYTF
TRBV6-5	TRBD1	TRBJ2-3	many	TGTGCCAGCAGCGACCCGGGACAGGCATCTGATACGCAGTATTTT	CASSDPGQASDTQYF
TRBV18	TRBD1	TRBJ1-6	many	TGTGCCAGCTCACCCGCGACAGGGTCCTATAATTCACCCCTCCACTTT	CASSPATGSYNSPLHF
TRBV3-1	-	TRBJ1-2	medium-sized	TGTGCCAGCAGCCAAGGAGCCCTTGGGGGCTACACCTTC	CASSQGALGGYTF
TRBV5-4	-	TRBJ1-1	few	TGTGCCAGCAGCTTGGATTGGGGCACTGAAGCTTTCTTT	CASSLDWGTEAFF